This TCR beta chain appears in the sequencing data of a study of blood T cells in healthy people across ages (dated by TCRdb to about 2015). Broadly, across the study: In model experiments, template switching captured about one uniquely barcoded TCR beta cDNA molecule for every two T cells. For two donors (one aged 18 to 30 and one aged 80 or older), the study analyzed two additional independent replicas of 1 million unique cDNA reads from the same blood draw. Age-related changes in TCR beta repertoire diversity were measured in the study by deep sequencing normalized with unique cDNA molecular identifiers. Four age groups were formed from the donors: young (average approximately 15 years), middle-aged (just under 40), aged (roughly 56) and long-lived (approximately 78). Here is what the overall study found, with its caveats: Compared with the aged group, more naive CD4+ T cells, fewer expanded clones and increased TCR diversity were shown by the long-lived group, suggesting age selection. Bulk unsorted PBMC profiling prevented conclusive comparison of naive and antigen-experienced compartments. There was a strong correlation between observed TCR beta diversity and the percentage of naive T cells measured by flow cytometry. As age increased, observed TCR beta diversity per million T cells dropped in a roughly linear way, and a significant reduction was already evident by age about 40. Estimates of total diversity based on one million sequenced T cells were considered lower bounds and underestimates. Because donor CMV infection status was unknown, age-related changes in expanded clonotypes were potentially confounded.

Inclusive of the bounding cysteine and phenylalanine, the CDR3 is 13 residues long. Just the 39-base CDR3 DNA is kept, in frame starting at base 1. The junction shows trimming of 5 bases on V and 0 bases on J, plus 7 bases between the germline ends. Via the germline V gene (reference sequence), CDR1 is SEHNR and CDR2 FQNEAQ. Systemically healthy Caucasian individuals from Russia, roughly 40 in total and aged about 6 to 100 years, were included as donors. Around 9.7 milliliters of peripheral blood were collected from each donor into EDTA-treated Vacutainer tubes. PBMCs were isolated by Ficoll-Paque density-gradient centrifugation, with at least 6 million obtained per sample. Trizol reagent was used to extract total RNA from the PBMCs, yielding at least 6 micrograms per sample. Naive CD45RAhigh/CD27high T cell percentages were measured by flow cytometry on a PBMC aliquot from every donor. Libraries were prepared through 5' RACE. Instrument on record: Illumina HiSeq 2500. A second PCR of 7 to 11 cycles was performed with a sample-barcoded 5' primer and a J-beta primer mix. Each TCR beta cDNA molecule received a unique molecular identifier from a template-switch 5' adaptor carrying 12 random nucleotides. Each sample yielded at least 2.5 million CDR3-containing paired-end reads. First-strand cDNA synthesis was performed from all RNA using the Mint cDNA synthesis kit, with priming by a TRBC-specific oligonucleotide. Following uracil-DNA glycosylase treatment, all cDNA underwent a first 18-cycle PCR with the universal primers M1SS and BC2_uni_R. In the authors' own workflow: Normalization of each sample was performed by random selection of 1 million high-quality reads, each carrying a distinct molecular identifier. Reads sharing molecular identifiers were discarded rather than binned into consensus sequences. MiTCR, with a Q25 quality threshold and the strictest error-elimination algorithm, was used for CDR3 identification, clonotype clustering and error correction. Lower-bound total TCR beta diversity was estimated with a nonparametric unseen species model using Euler transformation. TCRdb reprocessed the public reads (quality trimming at Q25 with fastp, clone calling with MiXCR) and kept in-frame beta chains. All rows with the same CDR3 protein become a single entry with the most common DNA and genes. The V and J calls reflect TCRdb's pipeline rather than the authors' work. This sample holds almost 550,000 distinct CDR3 sequences; 24% were observed only once. The ten largest make up roughly 9% of the sample.

This clonotype turned up a few times. It lacks a known antigen. Qualities for individual bases were not recorded, and no much larger clone is one base off. A further study also used this sample, focusing on T cells of mothers and their children. The other study reports the following: The donors were nine systemically healthy Caucasian individuals, made up of three mothers and their six children. cDNA synthesis consumed the entire amount of extracted RNA, loaded at around 1.4 ug RNA in each 15 ul reaction. In the second PCR, the M1S primer added sample barcodes and 2-4 random nucleotides. More than 9.5 million TCR beta CDR3 reads were obtained from each mother, and approximately 3 million reads were obtained from each child. In both related and unrelated pairs, thymic selection shapes the output of TCR recombination in a similar way, with inherited differences having only a minor effect. Related mother-child pairs always showed normalized repertoire overlap that was slightly higher than in unrelated mother-child pairs, though the difference was never significant. No persistent microchimeric T cell clones were found, with a detection sensitivity of approximately 100 clones per million clonotypes. Deep NGS was used in the study to compare the TCR beta repertoires of mothers and children and to look for features that separate related mother-child pairs from unrelated individuals. The mean age was roughly 36 +/- 4 years for the mothers and about 12 +/- 4 years for the children. After adapter ligation with NEBNext reagents, the libraries were sequenced on Illumina HiSeq 2000 with 100+100 nt paired-end reads. Mother and child libraries were prepared a month apart and sequenced in separate runs to prevent cross-contamination. For each donor, between about 500,000 and 2,200,000 distinct TCR beta clonotypes were identified. Naive TCR beta clonotypes were estimated from low-frequency clonotypes matched to each donor's FACS-determined naive share, without sorting.

The sample was blood. The sequence links TRBV7-9 to TRBJ2-5, with no confident D gene call. This TCR was recovered from a boy between 5 and 17 years old in good health. The bases are TGTGCCAGCAGCCAACAGTACCAAGAGACCCAGTACTTC. This sequence encodes CASSQQYQETQYF.